This T cell receptor (beta chain) came from a study of blood T cell repertoires in COVID-19 (dated by TCRdb to the early 2020s). General notes on the study: The collaborator samples originated in the United States, Italy and Spain and spanned the acute and convalescent phases of COVID-19. Where HLA class I and class II types were available, the types were taken from metadata supplied by the sample provider, not from assay-based typing. A de-identified subject ID, COVID-19 status, age in years and sex were almost always included in the sample metadata. The repertoires were made available in a free public database intended to serve as a resource for research on the immune response to SARS-CoV-2. Subjects who had been exposed to COVID-19, were actively infected with it, or had recovered from it provided the deeply sampled blood TCRbeta repertoires that made up the dataset. The prospective study material was composed of cDNA or gDNA derived from T cells, B-cell-depleted T cells, or PBMCs. Samples came from the ongoing ImmuneRACE study (first 160 participants) plus 1,254 subjects from 6 global collaborators.

The collaborating institutions used their own protocols to collect whole blood in K2EDTA tubes. Collaborator samples were shipped for TCRbeta analysis as frozen whole blood, isolated PBMCs, or DNA extracted from either sample type. The immunoSEQ Assay, a bias-controlled multiplex PCR, was used to amplify TCRbeta CDR3 regions from genomic DNA. The authors' pipeline ran thus. The number of nucleated cells in each sample was estimated from the amplification of reference gene primers within the assay. To quantify the absolute abundance of each unique TCRbeta CDR3 rearrangement, sequence reads were collapsed and filtered. For each sample, productive Simpson clonality was calculated as the square root of Simpson's diversity index over productive rearrangements. The table comes from immuneACCESS by way of TCRdb, which keeps in-frame sequences with V and J called. Part of the clones is missing from these tables; in studies checked, under half for an unresolved V gene and the rest for unknown reasons. The DNA gave D and trimming, while V, J and clone size come from that table. Present in this sample are roughly 120,000 clones, 70% to 90% of which were seen just once. About 1% of the sample is taken by the ten largest.

Worth noting for this clone: It lacks a known antigen. No clone much larger than this one lies a single base away; base qualities are absent.

CDR3 length: 18 amino acids, cysteine to phenylalanine. Only the CDR3 DNA stays, 54 bases, in frame from base 1. The V end gives up 5 bases and the J end 5 bases, leaving 17 bases in the junction not matched to a gene. For CDR1 and CDR2, the germline V gene lists SGHRS and YFSETQ. Overall results and qualifications from the work: Clinical and demographic metadata were provided uncurated, with the amount varying by source and participant.

Rearrangement joined TRBV5-1 to TRBJ1-4; 8 bases in the middle match TRBD1. The sequence derives from a human donor in a cohort sampled during active COVID-19. The source material was peripheral blood. The DNA reads as follows: TGCGCCAGCAGGACCGGGACAGGATCCTCGAAGGGAAATGAAAAACTGTTTTTT. It specifies CASRTGTGSSKGNEKLFF.